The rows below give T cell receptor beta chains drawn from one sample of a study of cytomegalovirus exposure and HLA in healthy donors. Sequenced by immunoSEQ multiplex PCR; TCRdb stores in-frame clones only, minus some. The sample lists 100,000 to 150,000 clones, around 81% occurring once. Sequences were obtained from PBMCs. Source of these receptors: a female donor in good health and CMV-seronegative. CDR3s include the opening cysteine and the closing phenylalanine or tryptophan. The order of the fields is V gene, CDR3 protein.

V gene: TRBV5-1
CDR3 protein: CASSFPATIQGSDGYTF

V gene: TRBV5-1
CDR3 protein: CASSLAGGEDYNEQFF

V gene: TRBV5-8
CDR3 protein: CASSLDRVGSYEQYF

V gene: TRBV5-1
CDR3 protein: CASSLGGWGVQETQYF

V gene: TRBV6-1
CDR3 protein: CASSEIWSGGQETQYF

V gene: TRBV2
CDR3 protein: CASSGQRGGLNEQFF

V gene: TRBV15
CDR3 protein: CATSRQLVGHPSHEQYF

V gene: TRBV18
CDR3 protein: CASSPMRQGLDEQFF

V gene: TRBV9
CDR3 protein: CASSALGQGPEAFF

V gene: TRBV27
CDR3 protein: CASSLSRLGAPYEQYF

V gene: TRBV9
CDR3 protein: CASSAIAGGGNTIYF

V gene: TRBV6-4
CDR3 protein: CASSGIGRPSGANVLTF

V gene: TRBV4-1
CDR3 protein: CASSQPTSGRYEQYF

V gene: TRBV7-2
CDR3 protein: CASSSSSGGPPNTGELFF

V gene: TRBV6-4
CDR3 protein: CASSDKGQGSTGELFF

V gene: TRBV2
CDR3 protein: CASIRDRGEAFF

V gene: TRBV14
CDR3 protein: CASSRVVGVGELFF

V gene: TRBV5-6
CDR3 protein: CASYNLGVGTSGANEQFF

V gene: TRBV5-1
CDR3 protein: CASSYGDRRLNTEAFF

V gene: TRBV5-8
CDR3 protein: CASSFAFYRGMNTEAFF

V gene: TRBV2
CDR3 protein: CASSDPGFSVRATETQYF

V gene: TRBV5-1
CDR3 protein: CASSSSGTSGETQYF

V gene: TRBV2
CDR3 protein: CASRGRSPYGYTF

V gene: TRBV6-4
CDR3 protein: CASSDGELSGTYGYTF

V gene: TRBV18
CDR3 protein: CASSPQSTGGLGNTEAFF

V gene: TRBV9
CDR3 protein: CASSLGGDSYEQYF